This T cell receptor beta chain was observed in a study of T cells in localized non-small cell lung cancer. V was pared by 3 bases and J by 8 bases, with 19 bases between. CDR1 is GTSNPN and CDR2 is SVGIG in the germline V gene (reference sequence). The CDR3 has 15 residues. General observations from the study: There was higher T cell clonality in uninvolved adjacent lung than in tumor, and it was highest there. Heterogeneity stays possible, as sequencing covered only one tumor region.

Remarks on this clone: Its antigen is currently unknown.

Sequencing used immunoSEQ multiplex PCR; TCRdb keeps in-frame clones, though not all of them. The sample has tens of thousands of clones; 80% to 90% are singletons. The chain combines TRBV30 with TRBJ1-4; a possible D gene is TRBD1 (5 bases). This receptor was obtained from a woman aged 35 to 75 with stage I lung adenocarcinoma. Sequencing used peripheral blood, obtained before any cancer treatment. DNA of the CDR3: TGTGCCTGGAGGCCTCCTCAGGGAGTATACGAAAAACTGTTTTTT. It specifies CAWRPPQGVYEKLFF.